The 2 T cell receptor beta chains listed next were all sequenced from one sample in a study of blood T cell repertoires in COVID-19. The table came from immunoSEQ multiplex PCR; TCRdb's copy has only in-frame clones and leaves some out. This table has 250,000 to 300,000 clones, around 90% appearing once. The material sequenced was peripheral blood. These receptors were collected from a woman aged 45-65 years who had recovered from COVID-19.

The CDR3 sequence: CASSPRTGGNTEAFF. DNA of the CDR3: TGCGCCAGCAGCCCCCGGACAGGGGGGAACACTGAAGCTTTCTTT. The chain combines TRBV4-1 with TRBJ1-1; TRBD1 aligns across 10 bases. Unmatched junction bases numbered 3, after V lost 4 bases and J lost 1 base. The CDR3 totals 15 residues. CDR1 and CDR2 (germline): MGHRA, YSYEKL.

The V call is TRBV2, the J call TRBJ1-1; no clear D gene. The CDR3 has 12 amino acids. Trimming took off 8 bases at V and 8 bases at J, with 15 bases between the two ends. Germline-derived CDR1 and CDR2 are SNHLY and FYNNEI. The CDR3: CASAWPGREAFF. The CDR3 DNA is TGTGCCAGCGCTTGGCCGGGAAGGGAAGCTTTCTTT.